Listed here are 12 T cell receptor beta chains from one sample, sequenced in a study of blood T cell repertoires in COVID-19. Sequenced by immunoSEQ multiplex PCR; TCRdb stores in-frame clones only, minus some. The sample lists roughly 230,000 clones; 88% were seen once. Material: peripheral blood. Receptors were obtained from a man in his 70s with acute or convalescent COVID-19.

In the case of this clone: The sample carries other DNA sequences with the same CDR3. The CDR3 spells CASSLTSGRYEQYF. The DNA for the CDR3 is TGTGCCAGCAGCTTAACTAGCGGGAGGTACGAGCAGTACTTC. The chain uses TRBV7-2 and TRBJ2-7; TRBD2 aligns across 12 bases. The germline V gene encodes CDR1 SGHTA and CDR2 FQGNSA. The CDR3 has 14 residues. With 2 bases clipped from V and 4 bases from J, the junction kept 0 bases outside the gene matches. The full variable domain, with the rest looked up from reference TRBV7-2 and TRBJ2-7, is GAGVSQSPSNKVTEKGKDVELRCDPISGHTALYWYRQSLGQGLEFLIYFQGNSAPDKSGLPSDRFSAERTGGSVSTLTIQRTQQEDSAVYLCASSLTSGRYEQYFGPGTRLTVT.

This chain's CDR3 is CASSFQGNQPQHF. The DNA of the CDR3 is TGTGCCAGCAGCTTTCAGGGCAATCAGCCCCAGCATTTT. The chain employs TRBV5-4 and TRBJ1-5; no firm D call. The germline CDR1 and CDR2 sequences are SGHNT and YYREEE (reference sequence). CDR3 length equals 13 residues. Trimming removed 2 bases from V and 2 bases from J, with 5 bases in between.

This chain uses TRBV27 with TRBJ1-1; possibly TRBD1 for D (6 bases). The CDR3 consists of 15 residues. V was trimmed by 6 bases and J by 3 bases, leaving 17 bases between them. CDR1 is MNHEY and CDR2 is SMNVEV in the germline V gene (reference sequence). CDR3 bases: TGTGCCAGCAGACCGGGACACCATTTTGACACTGAAGCTTTCTTT. As protein: CASRPGHHFDTEAFF.

The sample holds many counts of this clone. This chain joins TRBV29-1 and TRBJ2-3; 13 bases are shared with TRBD2. Trimming removed 5 bases from V and 4 bases from J; junction bases left unmatched: 6. Germline CDR1 is SQVTM and CDR2 is ANQGSEA. The CDR3 extends over 15 amino acids. CDR3 amino acids: CSVTLLAGGPDTQYF. Written as DNA, the CDR3 is TGCAGCGTTACCCTACTAGCGGGAGGGCCAGATACGCAGTATTTT.

This clone was detected only once. The V call is TRBV21-1, the J call TRBJ2-1; TRBD2 is the table's D call, not checked against the DNA. TRBV21-1 is annotated as a pseudogene. CDR3 length: 17 residues. The CDR3 region has the DNA TGTGCCAGCAGCCCTTTTGGTGCTAGCGGGAGTCGTGGTGAGCAGTTCTTC. Its protein product is CASSPFGASGSRGEQFF.

The chain is built from TRBV7-8 and TRBJ1-3, with 7 bases fitting TRBD1. This CDR3 comprises 17 residues. Germline loops: CDR1 SGHVS, CDR2 FQNEAQ. The trim removed 1 base at V and 1 base at J, leaving 7 bases unmatched. CDR3 in amino acids: CASSLVAGGSSGNTIYF. DNA for the CDR3: TGTGCCAGCAGCTTAGTAGCAGGGGGATCTTCTGGAAACACCATATATTTT.

The V call is TRBV9, the J call TRBJ2-3; D perhaps matches TRBD2 (5 bases). Germline V gives CDR1 SGDLS, CDR2 YYNGEE. V was trimmed by 2 bases and J by 2 bases, leaving 9 bases between them. This CDR3 has 14 residues. CDR3 residues: CASSVGSSTDTQYF. The CDR3 coding sequence is TGTGCCAGCAGCGTTGGGAGTTCCACAGATACGCAGTATTTT. Looking up the rest from reference TRBV9 and TRBJ2-3 gives the full variable domain: DSGVTQTPKHLITATGQRVTLRCSPRSGDLSVYWYQQSLDQGLQFLIQYYNGEERAKGNILERFSAQQFPDLHSELNLSSLELGDSALYFCASSVGSSTDTQYFGPGTRLTVL.

This rearrangement joins TRBV6-5 to TRBJ2-1; D might be TRBD2 (6 bases). Trimming removed 4 bases from V and 0 bases from J, with 13 bases in between. Germline V gene lookup returns CDR1 MNHEY and CDR2 SVGAGI. The CDR3 is 16 amino acids. The CDR3 here is CASSWGDRPSYNEQFF. In DNA, the CDR3 is TGTGCCAGCAGTTGGGGGGACCGACCCTCCTACAATGAGCAGTTCTTC.

V is TRBV18 and J is TRBJ2-6; 12 bases align to TRBD1. There are 17 residues in the CDR3. The V segment lost 3 bases and the J segment 2 bases; nucleotides outside the gene matches: 2. The germline CDR1 and CDR2 sequences are KGHSH and LQKENI. The CDR3 nucleotides read TGTGCCAGCTCACCGGGACAGGGGGCGACTGGGGCCAACGTCCTGACTTTC. Its protein product is CASSPGQGATGANVLTF.

This chain uses TRBV18 with TRBJ2-5, with 8 bases identical to TRBD1. V trimming: 3 bases; J trimming: 4 bases; junction bases outside the gene matches: 7. The CDR3 is 15 amino acids. The V gene's germline CDR1 is KGHSH and CDR2 LQKENI. As DNA, the CDR3 is TGTGCCAGCTCACCGTCGTTGACAGGGGTAGAGACCCAGTACTTC. It encodes CASSPSLTGVETQYF. The complete variable domain, with remaining parts taken from reference TRBV18 and TRBJ2-5, reads NAGVMQNPRHLVRRRGQEARLRCSPMKGHSHVYWYRQLPEEGLKFMVYLQKENIIDESGMPKERFSAEFPKEGPSILRIQQVVRGDSAAYFCASSPSLTGVETQYFGPGTRLLVL.

In DNA form, the CDR3 reads TGTGCCAGCAGTTGGGGGGGTTTGGCCCTCCACTTT. Its translation is CASSWGGLALHF. V and J are TRBV12-3 or TRBV12-4 and TRBJ1-6, with D possibly TRBD1 on 5 matching bases. The CDR3 sequence is 12 residues long. V was trimmed by 4 bases and J by 14 bases, leaving 12 bases between them.

V usage is TRBV5-1 and J usage is TRBJ2-7; 7 nucleotides match TRBD1. Germline values: CDR1 SGHRS, CDR2 YFSETQ. CDR3 length: 14 residues. V gave up 3 bases and J gave up 2 bases; unmatched junction bases: 5. This CDR3 reads CASSSGRGPYEQYF. The CDR3 bases are TGCGCCAGCAGCTCGGGAAGGGGGCCCTACGAGCAGTACTTC.